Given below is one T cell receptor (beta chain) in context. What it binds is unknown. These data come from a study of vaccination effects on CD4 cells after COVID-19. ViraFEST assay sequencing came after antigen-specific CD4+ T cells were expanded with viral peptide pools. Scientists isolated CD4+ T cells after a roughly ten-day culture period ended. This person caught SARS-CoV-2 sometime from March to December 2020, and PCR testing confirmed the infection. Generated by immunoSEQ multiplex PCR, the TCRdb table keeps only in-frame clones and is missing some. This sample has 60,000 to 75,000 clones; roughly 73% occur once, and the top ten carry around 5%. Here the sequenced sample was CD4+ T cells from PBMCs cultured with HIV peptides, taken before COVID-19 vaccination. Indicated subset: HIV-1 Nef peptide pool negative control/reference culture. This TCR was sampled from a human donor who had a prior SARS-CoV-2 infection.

The CDR3 sequence is CASSSAGLAISPTDTQYF. CDR3 in DNA: TGTGCCAGTAGTAGCGCGGGACTAGCTATTTCCCCCACAGATACGCAGTATTTT. This chain uses TRBV19 with TRBJ2-3, with TRBD2 matching over 9 bases. Germline lookup yields CDR1 LNHDA and CDR2 SQIVND (reference sequence). The CDR3 covers 18 residues. V lost 4 bases, J lost 2 bases, and 13 bases stayed unmatched.